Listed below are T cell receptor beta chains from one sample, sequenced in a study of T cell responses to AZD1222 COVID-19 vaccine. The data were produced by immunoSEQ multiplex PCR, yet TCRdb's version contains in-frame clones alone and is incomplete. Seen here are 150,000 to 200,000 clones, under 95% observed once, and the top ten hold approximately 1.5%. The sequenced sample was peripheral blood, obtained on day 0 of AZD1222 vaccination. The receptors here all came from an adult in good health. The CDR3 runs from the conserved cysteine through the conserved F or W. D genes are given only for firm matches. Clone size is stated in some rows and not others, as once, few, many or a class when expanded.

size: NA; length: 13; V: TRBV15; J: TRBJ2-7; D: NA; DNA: TGTGCCACCAGCAGAGTGGGATCCTACGAGCAGTACTTC; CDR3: CATSRVGSYEQYF
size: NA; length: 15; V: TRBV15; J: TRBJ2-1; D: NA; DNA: TGTGCCACCAGCAGGGAGAAGGGCTCCTACAATGAGCAGTTCTTC; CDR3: CATSREKGSYNEQFF
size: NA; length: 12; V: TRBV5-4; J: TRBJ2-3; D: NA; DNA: TGTGCCAGCAGCAGGGGAAGAGATACGCAGTATTTT; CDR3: CASSRGRDTQYF
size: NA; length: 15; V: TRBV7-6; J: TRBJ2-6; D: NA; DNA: TGTGCCTTTCCAAACAGGTTCTCTGGGGCCAACGTCCTGACTTTC; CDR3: CAFPNRFSGANVLTF
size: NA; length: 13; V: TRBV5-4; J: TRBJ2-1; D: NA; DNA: TGTGCCAGCAGCCGGACTTCTTACAATGAGCAGTTCTTC; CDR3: CASSRTSYNEQFF
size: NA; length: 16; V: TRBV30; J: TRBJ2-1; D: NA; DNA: TGTGCCTGGAGTGTACGGGGGTTAAGCTCCTACAATGAGCAGTTCTTC; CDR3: CAWSVRGLSSYNEQFF
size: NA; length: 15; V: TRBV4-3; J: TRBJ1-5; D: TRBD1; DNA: TGCGCCAGCAGCCCCGGACAGGGGGCAAGTCAGCCCCAGCATTTT; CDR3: CASSPGQGASQPQHF
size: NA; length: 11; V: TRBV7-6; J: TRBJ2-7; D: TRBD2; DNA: TGTGCCAGCAGCTCGCCGGGGGGTTGGTACTTC; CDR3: CASSSPGGWYF
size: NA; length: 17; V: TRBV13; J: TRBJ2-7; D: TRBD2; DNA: TGTGCCAGCAGCAAGGGACTAGCGGCCGATGTATCCTACGAGCAGTACTTC; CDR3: CASSKGLAADVSYEQYF
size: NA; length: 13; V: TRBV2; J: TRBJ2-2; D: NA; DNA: TGTGCCAGCAGTGAGGCCCCGACCGGGGAGCTGTTTTTT; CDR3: CASSEAPTGELFF
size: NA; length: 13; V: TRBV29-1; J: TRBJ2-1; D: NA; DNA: TGCAGCGTTAACCCTGCGGGGTGGGATGAGCAGTTCTTC; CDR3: CSVNPAGWDEQFF
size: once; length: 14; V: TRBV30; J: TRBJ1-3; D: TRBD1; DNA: TGTGCCTGGAGTACAGGGGTAAATGGAAACACCATATATTTT; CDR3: CAWSTGVNGNTIYF
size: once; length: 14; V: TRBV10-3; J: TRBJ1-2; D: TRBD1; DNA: TGTGCCATCAGTGAGGGACAGGGCAACTATGGCTACACCTTC; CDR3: CAISEGQGNYGYTF
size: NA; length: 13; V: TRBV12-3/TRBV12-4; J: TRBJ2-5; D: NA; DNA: TGTGCCAGATTCCGTCCCCCCCCGGAGACCCAGTACTTC; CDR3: CARFRPPPETQYF
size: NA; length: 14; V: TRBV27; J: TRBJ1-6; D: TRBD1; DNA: TGTGCCAGCCGAACAGGGGGTAATAATTCACCCCTCCACTTT; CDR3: CASRTGGNNSPLHF
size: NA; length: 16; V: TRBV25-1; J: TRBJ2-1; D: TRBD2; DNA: TGTGCCAGCAGTGATCTCGGGACTAGCGTCTACAATGAGCAGTTCTTC; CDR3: CASSDLGTSVYNEQFF
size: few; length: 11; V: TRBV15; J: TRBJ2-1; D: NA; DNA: TGTGCCACCAGACCGTTGGGAGAGCAGTTCTTC; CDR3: CATRPLGEQFF
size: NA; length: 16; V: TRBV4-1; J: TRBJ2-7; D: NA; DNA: TGCGCCAGCAGCCAAGGTTCCGGGGTTCCTACTCGGGAGCAGTACTTC; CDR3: CASSQGSGVPTREQYF
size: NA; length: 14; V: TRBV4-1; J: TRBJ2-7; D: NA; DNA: TGCGCCAGCAGCCGCGGGCAGGAACTATACGAGCAGTACTTC; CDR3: CASSRGQELYEQYF
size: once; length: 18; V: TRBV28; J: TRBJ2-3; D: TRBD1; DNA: TGTGCCAGCAGTTCAGGACAGGGGGGAGTAAGCAGCACAGATACGCAGTATTTT; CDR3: CASSSGQGGVSSTDTQYF
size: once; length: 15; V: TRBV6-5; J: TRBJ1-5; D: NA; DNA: TGTGCCAGCAGCAAACCGGGGGATGGCAATCAGCCCCAGCATTTT; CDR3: CASSKPGDGNQPQHF
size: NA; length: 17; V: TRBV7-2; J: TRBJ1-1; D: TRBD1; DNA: TGTGCCAGCAGCTTGAGAACCACAGGGGGTTGGAACACTGAAGCTTTCTTT; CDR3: CASSLRTTGGWNTEAFF
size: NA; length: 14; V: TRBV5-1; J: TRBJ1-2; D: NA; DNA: TGCGCCAGCAGACCGCAGGGTAGTAACTATGGCTACACCTTC; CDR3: CASRPQGSNYGYTF
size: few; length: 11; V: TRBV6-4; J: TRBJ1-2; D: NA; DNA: TGTGCCAGCAGTGCTGGTTATGGCTACACCTTC; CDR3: CASSAGYGYTF
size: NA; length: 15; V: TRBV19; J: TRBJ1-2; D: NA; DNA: TGTGCCAGTAGCCAGGACACTTCTTTCGGCTATGGCTACACCTTC; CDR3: CASSQDTSFGYGYTF
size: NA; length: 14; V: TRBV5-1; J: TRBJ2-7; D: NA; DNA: TGCGCCAGCAGCTTGGTGGCAGGGATGTCCGAGCAGTACTTC; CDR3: CASSLVAGMSEQYF
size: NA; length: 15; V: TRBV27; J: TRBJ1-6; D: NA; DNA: TGTGCCAGCAGTTTGGGGACAACCTATAATTCACCCCTCCACTTT; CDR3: CASSLGTTYNSPLHF
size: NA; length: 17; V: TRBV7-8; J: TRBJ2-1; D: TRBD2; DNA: TGTGCCAGCAGCTTCCAGACCCAGCGGGGCCCCTACAATGAGCAGTTCTTC; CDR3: CASSFQTQRGPYNEQFF
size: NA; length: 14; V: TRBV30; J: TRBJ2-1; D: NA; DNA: TGTGCCTGGAGTTGGGGGGGGCCCAACAATGAGCAGTTCTTC; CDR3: CAWSWGGPNNEQFF
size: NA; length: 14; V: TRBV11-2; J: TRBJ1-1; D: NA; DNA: TGTGCCAGCAGCTTAGCTCCGGGCGGCACTGAAGCTTTCTTT; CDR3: CASSLAPGGTEAFF
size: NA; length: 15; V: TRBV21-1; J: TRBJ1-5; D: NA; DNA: TGTGCCAGCAGCAAAGGCGGGACAAAGTATCAGCCCCAGCATTTT; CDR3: CASSKGGTKYQPQHF
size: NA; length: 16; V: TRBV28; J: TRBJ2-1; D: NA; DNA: TGTGCCAGCATGATATCAGGAGCCTCCTACAACAATGAGCAGTTCTTC; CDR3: CASMISGASYNNEQFF
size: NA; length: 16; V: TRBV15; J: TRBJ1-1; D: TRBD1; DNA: TGTGCCACCACCCGGGACAGGGCTGTACCGAACACTGAAGCTTTCTTT; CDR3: CATTRDRAVPNTEAFF
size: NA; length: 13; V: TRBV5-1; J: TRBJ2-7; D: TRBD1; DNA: TGCGCCAGCAGCTTAATACAGGGGTCCGAGCAGTACTTC; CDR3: CASSLIQGSEQYF
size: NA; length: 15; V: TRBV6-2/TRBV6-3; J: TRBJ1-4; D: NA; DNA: TGTGCCAGCAGTTACTCGTCGGGGGGGAATGAAAAACTGTTTTTT; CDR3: CASSYSSGGNEKLFF
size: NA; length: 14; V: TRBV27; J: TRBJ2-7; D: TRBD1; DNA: TGTGCCAGCAGTTTAGGAACTTTCAGGGGGGAGCAGTACTTC; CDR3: CASSLGTFRGEQYF
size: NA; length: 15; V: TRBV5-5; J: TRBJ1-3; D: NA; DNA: TGTGCCAGCAGCTTGTCTGACTCGAGGTCGGACACCATATATTTT; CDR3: CASSLSDSRSDTIYF
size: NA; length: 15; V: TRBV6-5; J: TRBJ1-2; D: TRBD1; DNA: TGTGCCACCCAAATGGACAGGGGTTTTTTCTGGGGCTACACCTTC; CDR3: CATQMDRGFFWGYTF
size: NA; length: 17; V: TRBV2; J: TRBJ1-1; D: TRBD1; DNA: TGTGCCAGCTCAAATAAGGGGGCAGAGTACATGAACACTGAAGCTTTCTTT; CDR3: CASSNKGAEYMNTEAFF
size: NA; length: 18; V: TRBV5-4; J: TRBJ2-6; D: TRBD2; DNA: TGTGCCAGCAGCTTGGCGGGAGGGGGTAGATCTGGGGCCAACGTCCTGACTTTC; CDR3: CASSLAGGGRSGANVLTF
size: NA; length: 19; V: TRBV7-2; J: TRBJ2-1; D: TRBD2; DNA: TGTGCCAGCAGCTTAACCCTAGAGGTGACTAGCGGGAGGTACAATGAGCAGTTCTTC; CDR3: CASSLTLEVTSGRYNEQFF
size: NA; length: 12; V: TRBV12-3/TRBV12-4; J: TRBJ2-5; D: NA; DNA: TGTGCCAGCAGTTACAGGGAAGAGACCCAGTACTTC; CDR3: CASSYREETQYF
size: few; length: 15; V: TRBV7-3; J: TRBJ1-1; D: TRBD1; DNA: TGTGCCAGCAGCTTAACGTCCGGGACAGACACTGAAGCTTTCTTT; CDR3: CASSLTSGTDTEAFF
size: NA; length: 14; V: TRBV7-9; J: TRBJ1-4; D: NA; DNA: TGTGCCAGCAGCTCCCGAGGGGGGTTTGGAAAACTGTTTTTT; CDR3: CASSSRGGFGKLFF
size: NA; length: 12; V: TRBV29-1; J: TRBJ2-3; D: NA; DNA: TGCAGCGTTTACCCTCGGGGAGATACGCAGTATTTT; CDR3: CSVYPRGDTQYF
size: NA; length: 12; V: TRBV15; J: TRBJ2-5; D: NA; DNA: TGTGCCACCAGCACGGCGGGTAAGACCCAGTACTTC; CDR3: CATSTAGKTQYF
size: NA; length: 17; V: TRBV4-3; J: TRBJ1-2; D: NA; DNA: TGCGCCAGCAGCCAAGCCCATGGGGGGTCAGCTAACTATGGCTACACCTTC; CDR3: CASSQAHGGSANYGYTF
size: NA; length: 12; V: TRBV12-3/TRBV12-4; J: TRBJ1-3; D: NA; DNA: TGTGCCGGGGGGCCGGGAGAGAACACCATATATTTT; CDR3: CAGGPGENTIYF
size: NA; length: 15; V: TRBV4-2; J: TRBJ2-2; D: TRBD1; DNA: TGTGCCAGCAGCCAAGAGCACAGGGGGGCCGGGGAGCTGTTTTTT; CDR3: CASSQEHRGAGELFF
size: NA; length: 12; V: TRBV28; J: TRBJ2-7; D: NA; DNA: TGTGCCAGCCTGGACAATGCGTACGAGCAGTACTTC; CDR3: CASLDNAYEQYF
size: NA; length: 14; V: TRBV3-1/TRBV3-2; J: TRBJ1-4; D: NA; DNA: TGTGCCAGCAGCCAACAGGGTAGGGGCGAAAAACTGTTTTTT; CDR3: CASSQQGRGEKLFF
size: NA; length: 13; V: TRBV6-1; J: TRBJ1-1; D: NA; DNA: TGTGCCAGCAGTGAAGCGCTTCGCACTGAAGCTTTCTTT; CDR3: CASSEALRTEAFF
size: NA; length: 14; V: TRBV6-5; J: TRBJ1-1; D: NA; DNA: TGTGCCAGCAAACCACCGGGGGGGAACACTGAAGCTTTCTTT; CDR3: CASKPPGGNTEAFF